The 21 T cell receptor beta chains presented below share a single source sample, sequenced in a study of blood T cell repertoires in COVID-19 (TCRdb year 2020). The library was generated by the immunoSEQ multiplex PCR assay. Held by TCRdb, this immuneACCESS table contains in-frame sequences only and omits some clones. Under half of the omission traces to an unresolved V gene where checked; the cause of the rest is unknown. The sample data list roughly 180,000 clones, and around 85% of these were observed just once. 7.5% to 9.5% of the sample rests with the top ten. Source material: peripheral blood. The receptor source for this set is a woman in her sixties with acute or convalescent COVID-19.

J is TRBJ1-2 and V is TRBV28; unclear D gene. Germline values: CDR1 MDHEN, CDR2 SYDVKM. This CDR3 spans 18 amino acids. Trimming cost V 2 bases and J 0 bases, with 19 bases left between them. The CDR3 sequence: CASSLASAPTTSNYGYTF. The CDR3 DNA sequence: TGTGCCAGCAGTTTAGCCTCCGCCCCCACTACTTCTAACTATGGCTACACCTTC.

The rearrangement joins TRBV7-6 to TRBJ1-6; D remains unclear. Germline V gene data show CDR1 as SGHVS and CDR2 as FNYEAQ. The V end lost 0 bases, the J end lost 2 bases, and 5 bases lay between the germline ends. This CDR3 has 15 residues. CDR3 sequence: CASSLAKTYNSPLHF. The CDR3 DNA follows: TGTGCCAGCAGCTTAGCTAAAACCTATAATTCACCCCTCCACTTT.

The chain uses TRBV5-1 and TRBJ1-2, with a possible D match to TRBD1 (5 bases). Germline CDR1 and CDR2: SGHRS and YFSETQ. The CDR3 totals 13 residues. V shed 4 bases and J shed 0 bases, with 7 bases lying between them. CDR3 coding DNA: TGCGCCAGCAGCGACAGCCCTAACTATGGCTACACCTTC. Encoded protein: CASSDSPNYGYTF.

The genes are TRBV9 and TRBJ2-3; the match to TRBD2 covers 7 bases. The length of the CDR3 is 14 residues. The junction had 4 bases not matched to a gene; V was cut back by 2 bases and J by 4 bases. The germline V gene encodes CDR1 SGDLS and CDR2 YYNGEE. The CDR3 bases are TGTGCCAGCAGCGTCAGCGGGATAGCAGATACGCAGTATTTT. Amino acids: CASSVSGIADTQYF.

The V gene is TRBV5-5, the J gene TRBJ2-1, with D perhaps TRBD1 (5 bases). The CDR3 extends over 15 amino acids. V dropped 4 bases and J dropped 8 bases, with 19 bases sitting between them. The germline gives CDR1 SGHKS, CDR2 YYEKEE (reference sequence). The CDR3 protein is CASSPDGEGAYEQFF. The CDR3 DNA is TGTGCCAGCAGCCCGGATGGGGAAGGGGCTTATGAGCAGTTCTTC.

The gene calls are TRBV10-1 and TRBJ2-2; no clear D. The germline gives CDR1 WNHNN, CDR2 SYGVQD (reference sequence). The length of the CDR3 is 13 residues. The V gene lost 2 bases and the J gene lost 8 bases, with 9 bases spanning the gap. The CDR3 bases are TGCGCCAGCAGTGAGCAGCTAGTGGGGGAGCTGTTTTTT. It is translated as CASSEQLVGELFF.

CDR3 coding DNA: TGTGCCAGCAGTTCGGGACAGGCGGTAGGGTCACCCCTCCACTTT. Amino acid sequence: CASSSGQAVGSPLHF. The V call is TRBV28, the J call TRBJ1-6; 8 nucleotides line up with TRBD1. CDR1 is MDHEN, CDR2 SYDVKM, per germline. The CDR3 length is 15 residues. Trimming took 4 bases from V and 10 from J; bases not matched to a gene: 9.

This clone is labeled medium-sized. The rearrangement joins TRBV28 to TRBJ1-3, with 8 bases that match TRBD1. CDR1 and CDR2 (germline): MDHEN, SYDVKM. This CDR3 comprises 14 residues. Germline trimming cut 5 bases from V and 4 bases from J; bases unmatched to any gene: 4. The CDR3 reads CASSLGQGGNTIYF. CDR3 nucleotides: TGTGCCAGCAGTCTCGGACAGGGAGGAAACACCATATATTTT.

J is TRBJ1-5 and V is TRBV7-8, with D unresolved. CDR1 and CDR2 from the germline V gene are SGHVS and FQNEAQ. The V and J ends lost 1 base and 4 bases respectively, with 14 bases between them. The CDR3 sequence is 16 residues long. The CDR3 sequence: CASSLGHYGVNQPQHF. The CDR3 DNA follows: TGTGCCAGCAGCTTAGGCCACTATGGCGTGAATCAGCCCCAGCATTTT. Full variable domain (remainder filled in from reference TRBV7-8 and TRBJ1-5): GAGVSQSPRYKVAKRGQDVALRCDPISGHVSLFWYQQALGQGPEFLTYFQNEAQLDKSGLPSDRFFAERPEGSVSTLKIQRTQQEDSAVYLCASSLGHYGVNQPQHFGDGTRLSIL.

In its sample, this clone was seen once. The chain joins TRBV21-1 to TRBJ2-5; the D call TRBD2 from the table was never checked on the DNA. TRBV21-1 is assigned pseudogene status. This CDR3 has 15 amino acids. The CDR3 reads CASSPPREWVETQYF. In nucleotides, the CDR3 is TGTGCCAGCAGCCCCCCGCGGGAGTGGGTAGAGACCCAGTACTTC.

The J gene is TRBJ1-1, the V gene TRBV6-6; D may be TRBD1 (5 bases). CDR3 length equals 14 residues. Trimming stripped 6 bases from V and 4 bases from J, with 15 bases between. CDR1 and CDR2 from the germline V gene are MNHNY and SVGAGI (reference sequence). The CDR3 coding sequence is TGTGCCAGCAGCTCCGGAGGGGTTCCCACTGAAGCTTTCTTT. It specifies CASSSGGVPTEAFF.

The chain joins TRBV9 to TRBJ2-2; possible D gene TRBD2, 5 bases. Germline CDR1 reads SGDLS; CDR2 reads YYNGEE. CDR3 length equals 16 residues. The V end was cut by 0 bases, the J end by 5 bases, with 14 bases between. The CDR3 protein is CASSVGTSSGTGELFF. CDR3 bases: TGTGCCAGCAGCGTAGGGACTTCCTCGGGGACCGGGGAGCTGTTTTTT.

The V gene is TRBV6-5, the J gene TRBJ2-2; TRBD2 agrees at 8 bases. This CDR3 is 15 amino acids long. Germline V gene lookup returns CDR1 MNHEY and CDR2 SVGAGI. The ends lost 2 bases at V and 6 bases at J; junction bases unmatched: 5. The CDR3 protein is CASSYPRGGAGELFF. The CDR3 coding sequence is TGTGCCAGCAGTTACCCCCGGGGGGGGGCCGGGGAGCTGTTTTTT.

This rearrangement joins TRBV5-1 to TRBJ2-1, with D perhaps TRBD1 (5 bases). This CDR3 contains 15 residues. The V end was cut by 1 base, the J end by 4 bases, with 12 bases between. Germline-derived CDR1 and CDR2 are SGHRS and YFSETQ. CDR3 sequence: CASSLLVGDYNEQFF. The CDR3 bases are TGCGCCAGCAGCTTGTTGGTAGGGGATTACAATGAGCAGTTCTTC.

The chain has TRBV6-1 and TRBJ1-5, with unresolved D. Between the trimmed V and J ends, which lost 4 bases and 7 bases, there was a span of 11 bases. CDR3 length: 13 residues. Germline values: CDR1 MNHNS, CDR2 SASEGT. Here the CDR3 reads CASSVAGRQPQHF. The CDR3 nucleotides read TGTGCCAGCAGTGTAGCTGGTCGGCAGCCCCAGCATTTT.

This chain joins TRBV9 and TRBJ1-5; D is ambiguous. The CDR3 loop spans 15 amino acids. Germline CDR1 SGDLS, CDR2 YYNGEE. Trimming cost V 4 bases and J 3 bases, with 14 bases left between them. CDR3 sequence (DNA): TGTGCCAGCAGCCCCGGAGGCGGAACCAATCAGCCCCAGCATTTT. Residues: CASSPGGGTNQPQHF.

The CDR3 bases are TGTGCCAGCAGCAGACAGGGTGACACTGAAGCTTTCTTT. Translated, it gives CASSRQGDTEAFF. The chain carries TRBV11-3 and TRBJ1-1, with 7 bases matching TRBD1. The V gene end was trimmed by 5 bases and the J gene end by 3 bases; junction bases not matched to a gene: 3. Germline V gene data show CDR1 as SGHNT and CDR2 as YENEEA. The CDR3 spans 13 residues. The entire variable domain, with the rest obtained from reference TRBV11-3 and TRBJ1-1, is as follows: EAGVVQSPRYKIIEKKQPVAFWCNPISGHNTLYWYLQNLGQGPELLIRYENEEAVDDSQLPKDRFSAERLKGVDSTLKIQPAELGDSAVYLCASSRQGDTEAFFGQGTRLTVV.

The chain combines TRBV11-3 with TRBJ1-2; the D is unclear. Germline V gene data show CDR1 as SGHNT and CDR2 as YENEEA. V was clipped by 2 bases and J by 1 base, with 8 bases between them. The CDR3 is made up of 14 amino acids. The CDR3 DNA is TGTGCCAGCAGCTTAATTGTCATTAACTATGGCTACACCTTC. Translated, it gives CASSLIVINYGYTF.

The chain carries TRBV28 and TRBJ1-1; possibly TRBD1 for D (6 bases). The CDR3 is made up of 16 amino acids. Germline values: CDR1 MDHEN, CDR2 SYDVKM. The V gene lost 4 bases and the J gene lost 0 bases, with 15 bases spanning the gap. The CDR3 DNA reads TGTGCCAGCAGTTCCGTAACAGGGCTGATGAACACTGAAGCTTTCTTT. Its protein product is CASSSVTGLMNTEAFF.

This rearrangement joins TRBV7-9 to TRBJ1-1; D is unresolved. The CDR3 has 13 amino acids. Trimming took 5 bases from V and 1 from J, leaving 8 bases between them. Germline CDR1 and CDR2: SEHNR and FQNEAQ (reference sequence). The CDR3 coding sequence is TGTGCCAGCAGCCAACCGGGGAACACTGAAGCTTTCTTT. This translates into CASSQPGNTEAFF.

J is TRBJ2-5 and V is TRBV12-5; TRBD2 aligns across 8 bases. With V trimmed by 3 bases and J by 5 bases, 5 bases remained unmatched. The CDR3 covers 14 residues. Per germline, CDR1 LGHNT and CDR2 FRNRAP. The CDR3 is CASGFTGTSETQYF. The CDR3 coding sequence is TGTGCTAGTGGTTTTACCGGGACTAGTGAGACCCAGTACTTC.